The text below deals with one T cell receptor (beta chain). This sample was taken from a study of blood T cell repertoires in COVID-19. At the level of the study: Samples came from the United States, Italy and Spain, spanning acute and convalescent COVID-19. The cDNA or gDNA used as material had been derived from T cells, B-cell-depleted T cells, or PBMCs.

The CDR3 consists of 15 residues. Germline CDR1 SGHNT, CDR2 YYREEE (reference sequence). Germline trimming cut 3 bases from V and 10 bases from J; bases unmatched to any gene: 5. Authors' data handling: Using reference gene primer amplification, nucleated cell counts were estimated. Assay: immunoSEQ multiplex PCR; the TCRdb copy retains only in-frame clones and omits some. That table supplies the V and J calls and clone size; D and trimming were determined from the DNA. The table has 45,000 to 65,000 clones, about 86% seen once; the top ten hold around 4.6%. Sequencing input: peripheral blood. The J gene is TRBJ2-1, the V gene TRBV5-4; 15 nucleotides match TRBD2. This receptor was obtained from a man older than 75 with active COVID-19. DNA of the CDR3: TGTGCCAGCAGCTCTGGACTAGCGGGAGGGCTCGAGCAGTTCTTC. It yields the protein CASSSGLAGGLEQFF.